The source of this TCR beta chain is a study of beta chain features in type 1 diabetes. Study-wide background: Patients were similar to healthy donors in age and gender (as well as in cell yields). Study-level results: Researchers report that Type 1 diabetes patients had moderately but significantly shorter TCRB CDR3s across all four CD4+ subsets. Naive, central memory and Treg TCRB repertoires seemed to resemble each other more closely in patients than they did in healthy donors.

Sequenced material consisted of expressed TCRB transcripts (all of the isolated RNA was reverse transcribed). Method: immunoSEQ multiplex PCR; TCRdb's copy keeps in-frame clones and lacks some. The repertoire includes fewer than 400,000 clones, around 8.5% of them detected once, and around 1% sits in the top ten. In this sample, this clone turned up a few times. Antigen unknown. Germline V gene lookup returns CDR1 SEHNR and CDR2 FQNEAQ (reference sequence). V lost 3 bases, J lost 11 bases, and 13 bases lay in between. The CDR3 runs to 12 residues. This receptor was identified in a man aged 30 to 39 with type 1 diabetes. Sequencing was done on a sample of central memory CD4+ T cells from blood. The chain couples TRBV7-9 to TRBJ1-1; D may be TRBD1 (5 bases). The CDR3 loop is CASSLQGGDAFF. In nucleotides, the CDR3 is TGTGCCAGCAGCTTGCAGGGAGGGGACGCTTTCTTT.